Following are 4 T cell receptor beta chains from one sample sequenced in a study of T cell responses to AZD1222 COVID-19 vaccine (dated by TCRdb to about 2021). Library preparation was by the immunoSEQ multiplex PCR assay. In TCRdb, the immuneACCESS table is reduced to in-frame sequences with V and J assigned. These tables do not hold every clone; where another copy was compared, an unresolved V gene accounts for under half, and the others remain unexplained. The table for this sample lists fewer than 150,000 clones; 75% to 95% of them were counted only once. The ten largest clonotypes hold roughly 3.2% of the sample. In light of the paper, this sample's time point label describes: baseline before first vaccination. Sequenced material: peripheral blood, taken on day 0 of AZD1222 vaccination. These receptors were collected from an adult in good health.

The chain recombines TRBV7-9 with TRBJ2-3; 7 bases match TRBD2. J lost 5 bases, V lost 3 bases, and 14 bases had no gene match. The germline V gene has CDR1 SEHNR and CDR2 FQNEAQ (reference sequence). The CDR3 sequence is 17 residues long. Here the CDR3 DNA reads TGTGCCAGCAGCTTTACGGGGGTCCACAAGCGGGGAGATACGCAGTATTTT. Its protein product is CASSFTGVHKRGDTQYF. Variable domain in full (rest from reference TRBV7-9 and TRBJ2-3): DTGVSQNPRHKITKRGQNVTFRCDPISEHNRLYWYRQTLGQGPEFLTYFQNEAQLEKSRLLSDRFSAERPKGSFSTLEIQRTEQGDSAMYLCASSFTGVHKRGDTQYFGPGTRLTVL.

This chain connects TRBV5-1 to TRBJ2-7; 11 nucleotides match TRBD2. V lost 1 base to trimming and J lost 0 bases; unmatched junction nucleotides: 0. The CDR3 sequence is 15 residues long. Germline V gene lookup returns CDR1 SGHRS and CDR2 YFSETQ. CDR3 residues: CASSLTSGSSYEQYF. The DNA for the CDR3 is TGCGCCAGCAGCTTGACTAGCGGGAGCTCCTACGAGCAGTACTTC.

The rearrangement joins TRBV4-1 to TRBJ1-1, with TRBD1 matching 7 bases. Trimming at V came to 3 bases and at J to 8 bases, leaving 6 bases not matched to a gene. Germline lookup yields CDR1 MGHRA and CDR2 YSYEKL. The CDR3 spans 13 residues. The CDR3 loop reads CASSHNRDREAFF. In DNA form, the CDR3 reads TGCGCCAGCAGCCACAACCGGGACAGAGAAGCTTTCTTT.

The chain is built from TRBV6-4 and TRBJ1-1, with D maybe TRBD1 (5 bases). Trimming took off 6 bases at V and 0 bases at J, with 11 bases between the two ends. This CDR3 region has 14 residues. Germline CDR1 MRHNA, CDR2 SNTAGT. The CDR3, as DNA: TGTGCCAGCAGCCAACAGGCCTTGAACACTGAAGCTTTCTTT. Amino acids: CASSQQALNTEAFF.